This TCR beta chain was profiled in a study of T cell responses to AZD1222 COVID-19 vaccine. Study-wide points: Repertoire collection took place solely once the T cell response had peaked. Among the donors, most were white British and more were female, and clonal diversity was possibly underestimated.

Germline V gene sequence: CDR1 LNHDA, CDR2 SQIVND (reference sequence). The trim removed 6 bases at V and 1 base at J, leaving 20 bases unmatched. This CDR3 has 22 amino acids. The method was immunoSEQ multiplex PCR; TCRdb's version includes in-frame clones alone and lacks a portion of them. The sample shows 100,000 to 120,000 clones, around 90% of them seen only once. For this clone: The target antigen is unknown.

The gene calls are TRBV19 and TRBJ2-3; TRBD2 agrees at 15 bases. The specimen was peripheral blood, collected 28 days after the second AZD1222 dose. The origin of this receptor is an adult who received the AZD1222 COVID-19 vaccine. The CDR3 here is CASSRWASRGLAGGPGTDTQYF. The CDR3 nucleotides are TGTGCCAGTAGCCGTTGGGCGAGCCGGGGACTAGCGGGGGGCCCTGGCACAGATACGCAGTATTTT.